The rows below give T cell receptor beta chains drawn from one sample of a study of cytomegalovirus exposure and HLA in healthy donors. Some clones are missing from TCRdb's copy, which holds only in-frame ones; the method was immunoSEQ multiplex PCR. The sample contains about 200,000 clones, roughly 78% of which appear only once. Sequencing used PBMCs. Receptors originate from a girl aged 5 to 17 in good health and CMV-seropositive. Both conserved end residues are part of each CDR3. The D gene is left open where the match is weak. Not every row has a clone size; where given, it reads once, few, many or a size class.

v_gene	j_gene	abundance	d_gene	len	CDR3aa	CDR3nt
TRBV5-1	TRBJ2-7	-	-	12	CASSLDLSEQYF	TGCGCCAGCAGCTTGGACCTTAGCGAGCAGTACTTC
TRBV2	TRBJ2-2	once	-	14	CASSPGHSTGELFF	TGTGCCAGCAGTCCGGGACACTCCACCGGGGAGCTGTTTTTT
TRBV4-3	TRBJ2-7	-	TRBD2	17	CASSQEVEVLERGEQYF	TGCGCCAGCAGCCAAGAAGTCGAGGTCTTGGAGCGGGGGGAGCAGTACTTC
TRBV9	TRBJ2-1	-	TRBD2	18	CASSGTSGGPTFPGEQFF	TGTGCCAGCAGCGGTACTAGCGGGGGGCCTACTTTCCCAGGTGAGCAGTTCTTC
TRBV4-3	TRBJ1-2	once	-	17	CASSQEFGGVGANGYTF	TGCGCCAGCAGCCAAGAATTTGGGGGAGTGGGGGCGAATGGCTACACCTTC
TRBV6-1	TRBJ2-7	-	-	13	CASSEAWGVEQYF	TGTGCCAGCAGTGAAGCTTGGGGGGTCGAGCAGTACTTC
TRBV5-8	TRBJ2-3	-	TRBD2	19	CASSLGARVSGGSEDTQYF	TGTGCCAGCAGCTTGGGGGCCCGGGTTAGCGGGGGCTCCGAGGATACGCAGTATTTT
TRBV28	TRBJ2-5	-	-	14	CASSFFGGRETQYF	TGTGCCAGCAGTTTTTTCGGGGGTCGGGAGACCCAGTACTTC
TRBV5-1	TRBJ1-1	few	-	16	CASSLTTGQLNTEAFF	TGCGCCAGCAGCTTGACCACAGGACAGTTGAACACTGAAGCTTTCTTT
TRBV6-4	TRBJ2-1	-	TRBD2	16	CASSDSLASGGNEQFF	TGTGCCAGCAGTGACTCGCTGGCTAGCGGGGGGAATGAGCAGTTCTTC
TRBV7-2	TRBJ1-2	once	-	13	CASSPTPGDGYTF	TGTGCCAGCAGCCCGACACCAGGGGATGGCTACACCTTC
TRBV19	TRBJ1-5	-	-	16	CASSFEGGFLGQPQHF	TGTGCCAGCTCTTTCGAGGGGGGGTTTCTTGGTCAGCCCCAGCATTTT
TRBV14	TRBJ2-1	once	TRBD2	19	CASSQGYIPGGGPYNEQFF	TGTGCCAGCAGCCAAGGGTATATTCCGGGGGGAGGACCTTACAATGAGCAGTTCTTC
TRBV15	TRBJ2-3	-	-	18	CATSRPGIAEEITDTQYF	TGTGCCACCAGCAGACCCGGGATAGCAGAAGAAATCACAGATACGCAGTATTTT
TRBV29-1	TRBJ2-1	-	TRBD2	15	CSVEILGLAGDEQFF	TGCAGCGTTGAAATCTTGGGACTAGCGGGAGACGAGCAGTTCTTC
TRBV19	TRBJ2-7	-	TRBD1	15	CASSPAGQGGYEQYF	TGTGCCAGTAGTCCTGCAGGACAGGGAGGCTACGAGCAGTACTTC
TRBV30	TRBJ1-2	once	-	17	CAWSVVEGVRVRGGYTF	TGTGCCTGGAGTGTAGTGGAGGGTGTGAGGGTACGGGGGGGCTACACCTTC
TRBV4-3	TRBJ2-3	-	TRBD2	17	CASSQDGTSGSTDTQYF	TGCGCCAGCAGCCAAGATGGGACTAGCGGGAGCACAGATACGCAGTATTTT
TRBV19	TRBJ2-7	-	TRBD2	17	CASSTLPTSGSSYEQYF	TGTGCCAGTAGTACCTTACCTACTAGCGGGAGCTCCTACGAGCAGTACTTC
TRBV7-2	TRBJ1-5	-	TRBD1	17	CASSSDRWGTDNQPQHF	TGTGCCAGCAGCTCGGACCGTTGGGGGACAGATAATCAGCCCCAGCATTTT
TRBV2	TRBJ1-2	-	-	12	CASWTGEEGYTF	TGTGCCAGCTGGACGGGAGAAGAGGGCTACACCTTC
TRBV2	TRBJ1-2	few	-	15	CASINPRALDYGYTF	TGTGCCAGCATTAACCCCAGGGCCTTGGACTATGGCTACACCTTC
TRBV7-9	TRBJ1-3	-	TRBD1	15	CASSLEGQPGNTIYF	TGTGCCAGCAGCTTAGAGGGACAGCCTGGAAACACCATATATTTT
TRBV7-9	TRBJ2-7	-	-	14	CASSLGQGGSEQYF	TGTGCCAGCAGCTTGGGTCAGGGGGGCAGCGAGCAGTACTTC
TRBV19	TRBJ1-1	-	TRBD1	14	CASTGRGLNTEAFF	TGTGCCAGTACTGGCAGGGGGTTGAACACTGAAGCTTTCTTT
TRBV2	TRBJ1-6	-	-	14	CASKAQGYNSPLHF	TGTGCCAGCAAGGCGCAGGGGTATAATTCACCCCTCCACTTT
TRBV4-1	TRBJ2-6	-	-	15	CASSQRVSGANVLTF	TGCGCCAGCAGCCAACGGGTATCTGGGGCCAACGTCCTGACTTTC
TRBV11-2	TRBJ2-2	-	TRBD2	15	CASSSSGAGTGELFF	TGTGCCAGCAGTTCTAGCGGGGCGGGCACCGGGGAGCTGTTTTTT
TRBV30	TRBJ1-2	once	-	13	CAWSFGGEDGYTF	TGTGCCTGGAGTTTTGGGGGGGAAGATGGCTACACCTTC
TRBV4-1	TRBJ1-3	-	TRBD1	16	CASSLEDRGLGNTIYF	TGCGCCAGCAGCCTAGAGGACAGGGGGCTTGGAAACACCATATATTTT
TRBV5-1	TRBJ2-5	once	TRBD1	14	CASSPTGGTETQYF	TGCGCCAGCAGTCCGACAGGGGGTACAGAGACCCAGTACTTC
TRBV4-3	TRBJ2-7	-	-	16	CASSQEWATGTYEQYF	TGCGCCAGCAGCCAAGAATGGGCGACCGGGACCTACGAGCAGTACTTC
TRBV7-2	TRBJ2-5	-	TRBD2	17	CASSLSGTSGVGETQYF	TGTGCCAGCAGCTTGTCCGGGACTAGCGGGGTGGGAGAGACCCAGTACTTC
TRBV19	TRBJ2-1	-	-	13	CAPDRNLYNEQFF	TGTGCCCCCGACAGGAATCTCTACAATGAGCAGTTCTTC
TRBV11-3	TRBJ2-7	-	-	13	CASSGSGFVEQYF	TGTGCCAGCAGCGGCTCAGGGTTCGTCGAGCAGTACTTC
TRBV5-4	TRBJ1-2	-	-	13	CASSVPQGYGYTF	TGTGCCAGCAGTGTCCCCCAGGGTTATGGCTACACCTTC
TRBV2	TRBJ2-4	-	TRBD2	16	CASTQRLAGDKNIQYF	TGTGCCAGCACTCAACGACTAGCGGGGGACAAAAACATTCAGTACTTC
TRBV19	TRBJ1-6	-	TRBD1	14	CASSRDRNNSPLHF	TGTGCCAGTAGTAGGGACAGGAATAATTCACCCCTCCACTTT
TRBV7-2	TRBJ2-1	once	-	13	CASSLSRNNEQFF	TGTGCCAGCAGCTTATCCAGGAACAATGAGCAGTTCTTC
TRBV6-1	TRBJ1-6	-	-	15	CASTPAGGSNSPLHF	TGTGCCAGCACCCCGGCGGGGGGCTCGAATTCACCCCTCCACTTT
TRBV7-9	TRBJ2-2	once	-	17	CASSLAWGQANTGELFF	TGTGCCAGCAGCTTAGCTTGGGGGCAGGCGAACACCGGGGAGCTGTTTTTT
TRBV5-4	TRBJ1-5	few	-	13	CASSQDSYQPQHF	TGTGCCAGCAGCCAAGACAGCTATCAGCCCCAGCATTTT
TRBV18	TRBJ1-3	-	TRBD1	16	CASTPQGAYSGNTIYF	TGTGCCAGCACCCCTCAGGGGGCCTACTCTGGAAACACCATATATTTT
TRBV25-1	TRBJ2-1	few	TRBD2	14	CASSGGGVNNEQFF	TGTGCCAGCAGTGGGGGGGGTGTCAACAATGAGCAGTTCTTC
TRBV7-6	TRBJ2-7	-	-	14	CASSPRTFSYEQYF	TGTGCCAGCAGCCCCCGGACTTTCTCCTACGAGCAGTACTTC
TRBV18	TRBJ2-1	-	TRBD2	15	CASSPIAGANNEQFF	TGTGCCAGCTCACCGATAGCGGGGGCAAACAATGAGCAGTTCTTC
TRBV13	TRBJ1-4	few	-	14	CASSLAQGPEKLFF	TGTGCCAGCAGCTTAGCTCAGGGTCCTGAAAAACTGTTTTTT
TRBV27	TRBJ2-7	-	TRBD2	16	CASITLGTSGLYEQYF	TGTGCCAGCATCACACTCGGGACTAGCGGCCTCTACGAGCAGTACTTC
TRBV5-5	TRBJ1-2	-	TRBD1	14	CASSLGDSKYGYTF	TGTGCCAGCAGCTTGGGGGACAGTAAATATGGCTACACCTTC
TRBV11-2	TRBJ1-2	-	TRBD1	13	CASSGTGDYGYTF	TGTGCCAGCAGCGGAACAGGGGACTATGGCTACACCTTC
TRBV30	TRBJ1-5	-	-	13	CAWTGQANQPQHF	TGTGCCTGGACAGGTCAAGCTAATCAGCCCCAGCATTTT
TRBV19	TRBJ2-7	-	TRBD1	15	CASSSGPGGFYEQYF	TGTGCCAGTAGTTCCGGGCCAGGGGGATTTTACGAGCAGTACTTC
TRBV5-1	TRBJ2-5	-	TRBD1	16	CASSLPTGTGEETQYF	TGCGCCAGCAGCTTGCCTACCGGGACAGGGGAAGAGACCCAGTACTTC
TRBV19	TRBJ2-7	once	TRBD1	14	CASSIQGAFDEQYF	TGTGCCAGTAGTATACAGGGGGCATTTGACGAGCAGTACTTC
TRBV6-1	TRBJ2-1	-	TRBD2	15	CASSAGGVGVDEQFF	TGTGCCAGCAGTGCCGGGGGGGTGGGTGTTGATGAGCAGTTCTTC
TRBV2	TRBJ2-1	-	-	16	CASSEALQGWKNEQFF	TGTGCCAGCAGTGAAGCGCTTCAGGGGTGGAAGAATGAGCAGTTCTTC
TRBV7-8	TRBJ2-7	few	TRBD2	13	CASTSGQPYEQYF	TGTGCCAGCACTAGCGGGCAACCCTACGAGCAGTACTTC